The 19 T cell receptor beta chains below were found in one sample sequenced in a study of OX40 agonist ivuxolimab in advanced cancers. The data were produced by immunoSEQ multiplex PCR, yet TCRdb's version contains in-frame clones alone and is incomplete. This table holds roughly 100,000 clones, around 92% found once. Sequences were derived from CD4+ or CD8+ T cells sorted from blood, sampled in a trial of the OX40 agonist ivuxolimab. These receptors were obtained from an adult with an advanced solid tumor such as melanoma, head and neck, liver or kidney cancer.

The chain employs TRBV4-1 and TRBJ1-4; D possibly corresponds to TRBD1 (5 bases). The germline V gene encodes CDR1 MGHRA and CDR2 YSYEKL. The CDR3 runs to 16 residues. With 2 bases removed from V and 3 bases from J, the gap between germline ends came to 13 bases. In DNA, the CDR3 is TGCGCCAGCAGCCAACCGTACCGGGGCCCTAATGAAAAACTGTTTTTT. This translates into CASSQPYRGPNEKLFF.

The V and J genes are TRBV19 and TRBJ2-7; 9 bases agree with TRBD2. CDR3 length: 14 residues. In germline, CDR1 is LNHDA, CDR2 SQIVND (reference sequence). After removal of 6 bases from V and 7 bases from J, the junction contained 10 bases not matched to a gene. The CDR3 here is CASSPSGGRVEQYF. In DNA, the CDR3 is TGTGCCAGTAGCCCCAGCGGGGGGCGCGTGGAGCAGTACTTC.

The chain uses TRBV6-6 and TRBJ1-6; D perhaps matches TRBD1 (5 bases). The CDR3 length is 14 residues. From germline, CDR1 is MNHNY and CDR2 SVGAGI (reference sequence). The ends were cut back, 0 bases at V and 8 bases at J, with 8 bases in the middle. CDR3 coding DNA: TGTGCCAGCAGTTACTCCCGGGGGGATTCACCCCTCCACTTT. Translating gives CASSYSRGDSPLHF.

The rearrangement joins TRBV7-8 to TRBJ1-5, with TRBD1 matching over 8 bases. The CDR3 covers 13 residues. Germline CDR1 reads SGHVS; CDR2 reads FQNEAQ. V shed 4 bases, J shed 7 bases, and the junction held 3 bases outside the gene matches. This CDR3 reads CASSSRQGQPQHF. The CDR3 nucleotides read TGTGCCAGCAGCTCCCGACAGGGGCAGCCCCAGCATTTT.

The chain's CDR3 is CAISYGTSGADTQYF. Here the CDR3 DNA reads TGTGCCATCAGCTACGGGACTAGCGGAGCAGATACGCAGTATTTT. The gene calls are TRBV10-3 and TRBJ2-3; TRBD2 aligns across 11 bases. This CDR3 spans 15 amino acids. Trimming removed 6 bases from V and 4 bases from J; junction bases left unmatched: 6. Germline V gene data show CDR1 as ENHRY and CDR2 as SYGVKD.

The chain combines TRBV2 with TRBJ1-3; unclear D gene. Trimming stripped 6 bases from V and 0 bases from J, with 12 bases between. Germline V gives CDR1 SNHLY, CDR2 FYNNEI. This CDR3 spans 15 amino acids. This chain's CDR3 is CASRADRFSGNTIYF. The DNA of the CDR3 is TGTGCCAGCAGGGCCGATAGGTTCTCTGGAAACACCATATATTTT.

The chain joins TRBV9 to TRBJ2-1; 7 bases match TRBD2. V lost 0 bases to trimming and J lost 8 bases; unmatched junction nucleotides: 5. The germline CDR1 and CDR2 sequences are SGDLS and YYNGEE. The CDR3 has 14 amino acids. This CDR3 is CASSVEAGRYEQFF. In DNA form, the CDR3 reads TGTGCCAGCAGCGTAGAAGCGGGGCGGTATGAGCAGTTCTTC.

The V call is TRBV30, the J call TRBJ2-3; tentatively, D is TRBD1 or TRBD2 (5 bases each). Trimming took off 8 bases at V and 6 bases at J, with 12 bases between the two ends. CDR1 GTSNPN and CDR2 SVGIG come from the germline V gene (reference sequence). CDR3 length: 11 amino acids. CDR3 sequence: CARAWGDTQYF. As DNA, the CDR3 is TGTGCCCGGGCTTGGGGGGATACGCAGTATTTT.

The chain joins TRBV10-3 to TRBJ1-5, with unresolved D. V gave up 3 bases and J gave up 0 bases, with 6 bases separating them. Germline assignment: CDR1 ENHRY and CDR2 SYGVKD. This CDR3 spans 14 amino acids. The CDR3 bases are TGTGCCATCAGTGACCCGTATAGCAATCAGCCCCAGCATTTT. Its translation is CAISDPYSNQPQHF.

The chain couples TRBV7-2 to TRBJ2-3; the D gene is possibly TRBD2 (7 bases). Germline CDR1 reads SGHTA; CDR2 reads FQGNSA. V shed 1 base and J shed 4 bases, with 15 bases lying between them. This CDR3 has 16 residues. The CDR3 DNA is TGTGCCAGCAGCTTAGATCGGTCGGGGGGCGCAGATACGCAGTATTTT. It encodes CASSLDRSGGADTQYF.

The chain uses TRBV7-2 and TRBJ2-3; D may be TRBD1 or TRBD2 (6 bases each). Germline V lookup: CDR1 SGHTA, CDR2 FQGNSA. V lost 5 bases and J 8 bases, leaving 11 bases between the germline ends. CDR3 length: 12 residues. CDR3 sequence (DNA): TGTGCCAGCAGCCCAGGAGGGGGTACGCAGTATTTT. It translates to CASSPGGGTQYF.

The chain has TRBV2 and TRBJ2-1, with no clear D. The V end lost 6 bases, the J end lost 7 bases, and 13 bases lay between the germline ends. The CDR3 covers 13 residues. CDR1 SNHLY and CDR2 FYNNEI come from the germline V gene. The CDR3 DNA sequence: TGTGCCAGCAGAGGCCACACTAATAATGAGCAGTTCTTC. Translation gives CASRGHTNNEQFF.

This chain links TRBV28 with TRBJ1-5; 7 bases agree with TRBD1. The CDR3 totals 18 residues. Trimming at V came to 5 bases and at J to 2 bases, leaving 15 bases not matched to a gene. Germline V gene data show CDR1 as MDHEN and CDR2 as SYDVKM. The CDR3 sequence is CASSPKQGGGPGNQPQHF. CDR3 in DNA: TGTGCCAGCAGTCCAAAACAGGGAGGGGGCCCCGGCAATCAGCCCCAGCATTTT.

CDR3 in amino acids: CASSPYGRGGNNEQFF. As DNA, the CDR3 is TGTGCCAGCAGTCCTTACGGGCGCGGGGGGAACAATGAGCAGTTCTTC. This rearrangement joins TRBV6-6 to TRBJ2-1, with 8 bases identical to TRBD2. The CDR3 is 16 residues long. The germline V gene encodes CDR1 MNHNY and CDR2 SVGAGI (reference sequence). V trimming: 5 bases; J trimming: 5 bases; junction bases outside the gene matches: 11.

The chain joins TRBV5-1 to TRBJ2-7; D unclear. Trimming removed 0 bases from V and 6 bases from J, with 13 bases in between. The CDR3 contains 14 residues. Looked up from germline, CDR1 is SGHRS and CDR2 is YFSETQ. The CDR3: CASSLAVHFGEQYF. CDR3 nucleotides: TGCGCCAGCAGCTTGGCAGTGCATTTCGGCGAGCAGTACTTC. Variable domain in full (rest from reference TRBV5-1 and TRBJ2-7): KAGVTQTPRYLIKTRGQQVTLSCSPISGHRSVSWYQQTPGQGLQFLFEYFSETQRNKGNFPGRFSGRQFSNSRSEMNVSTLELGDSALYLCASSLAVHFGEQYFGPGTRLTVT.

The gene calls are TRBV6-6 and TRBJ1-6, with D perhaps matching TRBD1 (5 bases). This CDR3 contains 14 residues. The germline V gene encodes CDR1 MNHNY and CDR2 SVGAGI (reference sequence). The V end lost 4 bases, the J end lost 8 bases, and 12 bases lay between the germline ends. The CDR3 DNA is TGTGCCAGCAGTTCCGCAGGGCGTGATTCACCCCTCCACTTT. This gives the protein CASSSAGRDSPLHF.

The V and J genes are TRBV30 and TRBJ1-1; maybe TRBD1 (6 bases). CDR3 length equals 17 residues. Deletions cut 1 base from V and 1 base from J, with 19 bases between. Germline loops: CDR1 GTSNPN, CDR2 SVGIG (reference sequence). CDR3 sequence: CAWSGTPGAYGNTEAFF. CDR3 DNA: TGTGCCTGGAGTGGTACTCCGGGGGCGTATGGGAACACTGAAGCTTTCTTT.

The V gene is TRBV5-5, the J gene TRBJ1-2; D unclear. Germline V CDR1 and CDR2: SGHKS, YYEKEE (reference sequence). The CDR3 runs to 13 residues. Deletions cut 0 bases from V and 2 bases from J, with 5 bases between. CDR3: CASSLGQNYGYTF. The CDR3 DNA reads TGTGCCAGCAGCTTGGGTCAGAACTATGGCTACACCTTC.

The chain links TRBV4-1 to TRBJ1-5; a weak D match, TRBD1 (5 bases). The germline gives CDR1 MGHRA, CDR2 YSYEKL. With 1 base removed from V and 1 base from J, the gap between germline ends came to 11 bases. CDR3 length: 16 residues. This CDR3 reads CASSQGGGRSNQPQHF. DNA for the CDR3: TGCGCCAGCAGCCAAGGTGGGGGTAGGAGCAATCAGCCCCAGCATTTT.